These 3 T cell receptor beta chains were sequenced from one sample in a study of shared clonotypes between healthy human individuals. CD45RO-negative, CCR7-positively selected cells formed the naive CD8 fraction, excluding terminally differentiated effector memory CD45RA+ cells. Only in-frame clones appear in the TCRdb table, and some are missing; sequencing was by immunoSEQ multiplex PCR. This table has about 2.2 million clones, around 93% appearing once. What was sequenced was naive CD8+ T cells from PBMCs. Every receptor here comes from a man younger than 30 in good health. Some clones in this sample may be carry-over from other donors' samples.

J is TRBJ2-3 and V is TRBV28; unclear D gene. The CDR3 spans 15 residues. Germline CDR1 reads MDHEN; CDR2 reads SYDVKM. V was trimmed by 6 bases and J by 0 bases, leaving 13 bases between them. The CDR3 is CASSRLVPSTDTQYF. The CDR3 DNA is TGTGCCAGCAGCCGCCTAGTCCCCAGCACAGATACGCAGTATTTT.

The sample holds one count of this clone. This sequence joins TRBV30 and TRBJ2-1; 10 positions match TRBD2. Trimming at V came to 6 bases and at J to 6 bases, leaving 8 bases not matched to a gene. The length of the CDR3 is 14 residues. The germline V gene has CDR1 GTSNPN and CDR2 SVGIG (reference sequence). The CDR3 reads CACLTSGATNEQFF. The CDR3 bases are TGTGCCTGTCTTACTAGCGGGGCCACCAATGAGCAGTTCTTC.

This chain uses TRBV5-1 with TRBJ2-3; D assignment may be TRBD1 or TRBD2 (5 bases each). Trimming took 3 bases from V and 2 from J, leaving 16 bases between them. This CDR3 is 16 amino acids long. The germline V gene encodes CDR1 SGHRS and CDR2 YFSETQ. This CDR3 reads CASSSEGRVPTDTQYF. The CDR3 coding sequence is TGCGCCAGCAGCTCCGAGGGGCGGGTACCCACAGATACGCAGTATTTT.